The T cell receptor (beta chain) described here comes from a study of cytomegalovirus exposure and HLA in healthy donors. Looking at the study overall: The approximately 680 first-cohort repertoires and the approximately 110 validation repertoires shared the same platform, a later analysis reported. Regarding the study as a whole: The investigators catalogued 164 TCR beta chains as cytomegalovirus-associated. Per published reports, the classifier diagnosed cytomegalovirus status with high specificity and sensitivity.

Of note for this clone: Its matching antigen is unknown.

The CDR3 has 14 amino acids. Germline V gene sequence: CDR1 GTSNPN, CDR2 SVGIG (reference sequence). V was pared by 4 bases and J by 5 bases, with 10 bases of the junction left unmatched. Sequencing was performed with immunoSEQ multiplex PCR; in TCRdb, only in-frame clones are kept and a portion is missing. The sample records about 110,000 clones, about 90% being singletons. The donors were in the approximately 120-subject validation cohort, distinct from the 666-subject first cohort. The specimen was PBMCs. This chain joins TRBV30 and TRBJ1-1, with 7 bases that match TRBD1. The receptor was isolated from a woman aged 18-29 years in good health and CMV-seronegative. The CDR3 DNA is TGTGCCTGGACCCGACAGGGAGAGCGTACTGAAGCTTTCTTT. Its protein product is CAWTRQGERTEAFF.